Ten or more counts support the clone carrying this T cell receptor beta chain. Its antigen is undetermined. This sample is drawn from a study of T cell repertoires in cytomegalovirus infection. Study overall: Based on public TCR beta signatures, there were indications of CMV infection and of a matching HLA type.

Using its own MiXCR run on the reads, TCRdb lists one record per CDR3 protein. The data show over 450,000 distinct CDR3 sequences, roughly 12% seen once. Study results and caveats: Pooled public TCR beta family frequency picked out CMV carriers with the relevant HLA. In two of eight donors, the top clonotype was HLA-C-restricted CMV-specific.

The CDR3 consists of 13 residues. Germline CDR1 MNHEY, CDR2 SVGAGI. Unmatched junction bases numbered 4, after V lost 5 bases and J lost 6 bases. This chain connects TRBV6-5 to TRBJ1-2, with 9 bases aligning to TRBD1. This TCR derives from a human donor in good health (CMV status not recorded). Some clones in this sample may be carry-over from other donors' samples. Sequencing was done on a sample of PBMCs. CDR3 coding DNA: TGTGCCAGCAGTAGAACAGGGGGCGATGGCTACACCTTC. Translated, it gives CASSRTGGDGYTF.